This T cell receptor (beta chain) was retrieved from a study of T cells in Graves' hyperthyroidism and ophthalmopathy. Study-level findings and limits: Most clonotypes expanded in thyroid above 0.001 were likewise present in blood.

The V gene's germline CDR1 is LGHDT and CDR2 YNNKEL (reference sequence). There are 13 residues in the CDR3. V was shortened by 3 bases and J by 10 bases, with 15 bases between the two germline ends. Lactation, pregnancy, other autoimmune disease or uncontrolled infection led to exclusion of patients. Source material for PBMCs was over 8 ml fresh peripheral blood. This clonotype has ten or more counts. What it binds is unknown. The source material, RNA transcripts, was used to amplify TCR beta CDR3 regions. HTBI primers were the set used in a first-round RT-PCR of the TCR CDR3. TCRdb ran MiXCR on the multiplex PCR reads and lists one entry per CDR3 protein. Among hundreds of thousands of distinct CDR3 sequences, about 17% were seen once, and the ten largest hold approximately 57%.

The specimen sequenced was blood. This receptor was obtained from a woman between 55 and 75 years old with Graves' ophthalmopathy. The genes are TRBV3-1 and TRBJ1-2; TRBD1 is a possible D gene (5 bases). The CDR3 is CASSQTALRDYTF. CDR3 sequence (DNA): TGTGCCAGCAGCCAGACAGCCCTTCGGGACTACACCTTC.